Below are 20 T cell receptor beta chains sequenced from a single sample in a study of beta chain features in type 1 diabetes. Expressed TCRB transcripts were sequenced, since all the RNA that had been isolated was reverse transcribed. Method: immunoSEQ multiplex PCR; TCRdb's copy keeps in-frame clones and lacks some. This table has 40,000 to 45,000 clones, around 45% appearing once. Sequencing used central memory CD4+ T cells from blood. The receptors here all came from a woman between 18 and 29 years old in good health.

V and J are TRBV5-4 and TRBJ2-7, with 12 bases matching TRBD2. The CDR3 contains 16 residues. V shed 2 bases and J 3 bases; nucleotides not matched to a gene: 6. CDR1 is SGHNT and CDR2 is YYREEE in the germline V gene (reference sequence). The CDR3 loop reads CASSFRLAGGLYEQYF. The CDR3 DNA reads TGTGCCAGCAGCTTTAGGCTAGCGGGAGGGCTCTACGAGCAGTACTTC.

This clone showed up just a few times. The J gene is TRBJ2-1, the V gene TRBV6-1; D is unresolved. The CDR3 is 11 amino acids. Germline CDR1 is MNHNS and CDR2 is SASEGT. With 10 bases removed from V and 6 bases from J, the gap between germline ends came to 10 bases. CDR3 coding DNA: TGTGCCACACTATATTTCAATGAGCAGTTCTTC. Protein: CATLYFNEQFF.

The chain links TRBV18 to TRBJ2-1; TRBD2 is a possible D gene (6 bases). Trimming took off 3 bases at V and 7 bases at J, with 16 bases between the two ends. Germline V lookup: CDR1 KGHSH, CDR2 LQKENI. This CDR3 has 15 residues. The CDR3 sequence is CASSPWTPGGNEQFF. CDR3 coding DNA: TGTGCCAGCTCACCCTGGACCCCCGGGGGAAATGAGCAGTTCTTC.

This clone was observed a handful of times. The chain carries TRBV7-8 and TRBJ2-3; TRBD2 agrees at 10 bases. J lost 2 bases, V lost 6 bases, and 14 bases had no gene match. This CDR3 has 18 amino acids. Germline V gives CDR1 SGHVS, CDR2 FQNEAQ. The CDR3 DNA follows: TGTGCCAGCAGGTCAGCCGGCCAGCGGGGGGGGGACACAGATACGCAGTATTTT. Its protein product is CASRSAGQRGGDTDTQYF.

This clone was seen only a few times. This rearrangement joins TRBV29-1 to TRBJ2-5; 7 bases match TRBD2. The J segment lost 3 bases and the V segment lost 2 bases, leaving 3 bases of the junction unmatched. The CDR3 consists of 13 residues. CDR1 is SQVTM and CDR2 is ANQGSEA in the germline V gene. CDR3 bases: TGCAGCGTTGAAAGCAGCGGGAAAGAGACCCAGTACTTC. Translated, it gives CSVESSGKETQYF.

The rearrangement joins TRBV27 to TRBJ2-2; TRBD2 aligns across 10 bases. Germline lookup yields CDR1 MNHEY and CDR2 SMNVEV (reference sequence). The CDR3 is 14 amino acids. V gave up 5 bases and J gave up 5 bases; unmatched junction bases: 2. The CDR3 sequence: CASSLLAGTGELFF. The CDR3, as DNA: TGTGCCAGCAGTCTACTAGCGGGAACCGGGGAGCTGTTTTTT.

This chain links TRBV18 with TRBJ1-2; 10 bases are a match to TRBD1. Germline loops: CDR1 KGHSH, CDR2 LQKENI. Trimming removed 3 bases from V and 4 bases from J; junction bases left unmatched: 8. There are 16 residues in the CDR3. For the CDR3, the DNA is TGTGCCAGCTCACCTTCGACAGGGGGCGGAGGCTATGGCTACACCTTC. As protein: CASSPSTGGGGYGYTF.

The CDR3: CSVIRGLGTEAFF. In nucleotides, the CDR3 is TGCAGCGTTATAAGGGGGCTGGGAACTGAAGCTTTCTTT. The V call is TRBV29-1, the J call TRBJ1-1; 7 nucleotides align to TRBD1. Germline CDR1 reads SQVTM; CDR2 reads ANQGSEA. The ends lost 5 bases at V and 5 bases at J; junction bases unmatched: 8. The CDR3 consists of 13 residues.

This chain connects TRBV5-1 to TRBJ2-7, with 7 bases that match TRBD1. V was clipped by 4 bases and J by 0 bases; unmatched bases: 7. The germline V gene has CDR1 SGHRS and CDR2 YFSETQ. The CDR3 totals 15 residues. The CDR3 spells CASSPDGDSSYEQYF. Written as DNA, the CDR3 is TGCGCCAGCAGCCCCGACGGGGACAGCTCCTACGAGCAGTACTTC.

The table lists this clone with a few counts. The V call is TRBV7-2, the J call TRBJ2-5; the D gene is possibly TRBD2 (6 bases). Germline V CDR1 and CDR2: SGHTA, FQGNSA. V dropped 3 bases and J dropped 5 bases, with 13 bases sitting between them. The CDR3 loop spans 14 amino acids. This chain's CDR3 is CASSFWGDLETQYF. As DNA, the CDR3 is TGTGCCAGCAGCTTCTGGGGGGACCTGGAGACCCAGTACTTC.

This clone appeared a single time. The rearrangement uses TRBV5-1 and TRBJ2-5; D not resolved. Near its end, the DNA agrees better with TRBJ2-7, so the J call may be wrong. The CDR3 has 13 amino acids. Germline V gene lookup returns CDR1 SGHRS and CDR2 YFSETQ. The CDR3, as DNA: TGCGCCAGCAGCTTTGGCTACCCGAGCGAGCAGTACTTC. Translating gives CASSFGYPSEQYF.

This clone has more than one count but fewer than ten. V is TRBV30 and J is TRBJ2-4; 9 bases map to TRBD2. Trimming at V came to 1 base and at J to 0 bases, leaving 22 bases not matched to a gene. This CDR3 comprises 22 residues. The germline V gene has CDR1 GTSNPN and CDR2 SVGIG (reference sequence). The CDR3 protein is CAWSAQGGKFLAGFGAKNIQYF. The CDR3 DNA reads as TGTGCCTGGAGTGCACAAGGGGGGAAATTTCTAGCGGGATTCGGAGCCAAAAACATTCAGTACTTC.

The rearrangement joins TRBV4-1 to TRBJ1-4; the D is unclear. V dropped 6 bases and J dropped 3 bases, with 11 bases sitting between them. CDR3 length: 14 residues. CDR1 MGHRA and CDR2 YSYEKL come from the germline V gene. This CDR3 is CASSKRAANEKLFF. The CDR3 DNA reads TGCGCCAGCAGTAAAAGAGCCGCTAATGAAAAACTGTTTTTT.

The chain employs TRBV27 and TRBJ1-2; the D is unclear. Per germline, CDR1 MNHEY and CDR2 SMNVEV (reference sequence). CDR3 length: 15 amino acids. V dropped 5 bases and J dropped 5 bases, with 18 bases sitting between them. The CDR3 is CASSPSSRRVYGYTF. CDR3 DNA sequence: TGTGCCAGCAGTCCCTCCAGTCGGAGGGTATATGGCTACACCTTC.

A few counts support this clone. The chain links TRBV2 to TRBJ2-3, with D uncertain. Trimming pared 3 bases from V and 5 bases from J, leaving 9 bases between. Germline-derived CDR1 and CDR2 are SNHLY and FYNNEI. This CDR3 contains 13 residues. CDR3 DNA sequence: TGTGCCAGCAGTGACGTTGCTAGAGATACGCAGTATTTT. This sequence encodes CASSDVARDTQYF.

The V gene is TRBV28, the J gene TRBJ1-6; D may be TRBD1 (5 bases). Germline CDR1 MDHEN, CDR2 SYDVKM. This CDR3 is built from 18 residues. V lost 6 bases and J lost 0, with 18 bases in between. CDR3 DNA: TGTGCCAGCAGCAAATCCCGCCAGGGAAGCTCCTATAATTCACCCCTCCACTTT. Translation: CASSKSRQGSSYNSPLHF.

The chain is built from TRBV4-2 and TRBJ2-7; no firm D call. In germline, CDR1 is LGHNA, CDR2 YNFKEQ. Trimming took 0 bases from V and 2 from J, leaving 11 bases between them. There are 15 residues in the CDR3. The CDR3 is CASSQDLGETYEQYF. CDR3 nucleotide sequence: TGTGCCAGCAGCCAAGATCTCGGAGAAACCTACGAGCAGTACTTC.

The V and J genes are TRBV21-1 and TRBJ1-4. TRBV21-1 is termed a pseudogene. The CDR3 is 13 residues long. This CDR3 reads CASSKDREEKLFF. The CDR3 DNA follows: TGTGCCAGCAGCAAAGATCGCGAAGAAAAACTGTTTTTT.

The V call is TRBV7-2, the J call TRBJ1-4; 7 bases fit TRBD1. Unmatched junction bases numbered 5, after V lost 1 base and J lost 3 bases. The CDR3 has 16 amino acids. Germline CDR1 reads SGHTA; CDR2 reads FQGNSA. CDR3 nucleotides: TGTGCCAGCAGCTTAGGCAACAGGGGCGCTAATGAAAAACTGTTTTTT. Its translation: CASSLGNRGANEKLFF.

In this sample, this clone turned up a few times. This rearrangement joins TRBV5-1 to TRBJ2-3, with 12 nucleotides matching TRBD2. Germline trimming cut 5 bases from V and 6 bases from J; bases unmatched to any gene: 7. Germline CDR1 reads SGHRS; CDR2 reads YFSETQ. This CDR3 comprises 15 residues. CDR3 bases: TGCGCCAGCAGTTATTCCGGGACTAGCGGGGATACGCAGTATTTT. It yields the protein CASSYSGTSGDTQYF.